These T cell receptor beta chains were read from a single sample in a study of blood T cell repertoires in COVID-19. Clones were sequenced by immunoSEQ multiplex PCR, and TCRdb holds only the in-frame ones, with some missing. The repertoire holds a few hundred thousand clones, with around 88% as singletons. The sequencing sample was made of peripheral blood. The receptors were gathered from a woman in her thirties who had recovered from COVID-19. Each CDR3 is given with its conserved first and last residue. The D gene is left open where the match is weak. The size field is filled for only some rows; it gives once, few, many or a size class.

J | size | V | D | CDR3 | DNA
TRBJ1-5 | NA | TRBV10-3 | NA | CAISEAGYDQPQHF | TGTGCCATCAGTGAGGCAGGGTACGATCAGCCCCAGCATTTT
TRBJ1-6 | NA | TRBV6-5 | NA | CASSYSGGDNSPLHF | TGTGCCAGCAGTTACTCAGGAGGGGACAATTCACCCCTCCACTTT
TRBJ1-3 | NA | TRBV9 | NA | CASSRADSGNTIYF | TGTGCCAGCAGCCGAGCCGACTCTGGAAACACCATATATTTT
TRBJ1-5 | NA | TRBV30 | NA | CAWSVTGVKPQHF | TGTGCCTGGAGTGTTACGGGGGTTAAGCCCCAGCATTTT
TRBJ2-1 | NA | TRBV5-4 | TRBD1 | CAGGQGTYNEQFF | TGTGCCGGAGGACAGGGGACCTACAATGAGCAGTTCTTC
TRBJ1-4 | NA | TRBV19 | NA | CASSTAYRLSLSTNEKLFF | TGTGCCAGTAGTACAGCCTACAGGTTATCTCTTTCAACTAATGAAAAACTGTTTTTT
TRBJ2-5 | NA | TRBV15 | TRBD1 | CATSRAGQGRETQYF | TGTGCCACCAGCAGAGCAGGACAGGGACGCGAGACCCAGTACTTC
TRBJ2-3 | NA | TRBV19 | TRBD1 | CASSTRDRHVGTQYF | TGTGCCAGTAGTACAAGGGACAGGCATGTAGGTACGCAGTATTTT
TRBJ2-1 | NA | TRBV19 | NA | CASTAGALGEQFF | TGTGCCAGTACGGCGGGGGCCCTAGGTGAGCAGTTCTTC
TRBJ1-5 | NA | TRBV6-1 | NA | CASSEASGAVQPQHF | TGTGCCAGCAGTGAAGCGTCAGGGGCTGTTCAGCCCCAGCATTTT
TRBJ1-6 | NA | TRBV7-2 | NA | CASSLAGRGNSPLHF | TGTGCCAGCAGCTTGGCCGGACGGGGAAATTCACCCCTCCACTTT
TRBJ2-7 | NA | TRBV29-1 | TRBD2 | CSVLRASGASYEQYF | TGCAGCGTCCTAAGAGCTAGCGGGGCCTCCTACGAGCAGTACTTC
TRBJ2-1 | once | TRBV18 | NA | CASSRQPTAYNEQFF | TGTGCCAGCTCACGACAGCCAACCGCCTACAATGAGCAGTTCTTC
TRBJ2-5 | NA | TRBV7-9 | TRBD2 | CASTAGGGNHGTQYF | TGTGCCAGCACTGCGGGCGGGGGGAACCACGGGACCCAGTACTTC
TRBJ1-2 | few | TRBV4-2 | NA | CASSQDPTTTGYYGYTF | TGTGCCAGCAGCCAAGACCCCACCACTACAGGGTATTATGGCTACACCTTC
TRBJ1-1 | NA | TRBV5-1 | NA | CASSLTSNTEAFF | TGCGCCAGCAGCTTGACATCCAACACTGAAGCTTTCTTT
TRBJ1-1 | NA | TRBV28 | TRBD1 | CASSLPGQGYTEAFF | TGTGCCAGCAGTTTACCGGGACAGGGATACACTGAAGCTTTCTTT
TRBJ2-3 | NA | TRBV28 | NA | CASSLGEGYTDTQYF | TGTGCCAGCAGTTTAGGTGAGGGCTACACAGATACGCAGTATTTT
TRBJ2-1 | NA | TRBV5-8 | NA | CASSPGGSSYNEQFF | TGTGCCAGCAGCCCGGGGGGCTCCAGTTACAATGAGCAGTTCTTC
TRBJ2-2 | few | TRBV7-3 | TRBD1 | CASSLTATGHTGELFF | TGTGCCAGCAGCTTAACTGCGACAGGGCACACCGGGGAGCTGTTTTTT
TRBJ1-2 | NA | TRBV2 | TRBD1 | CASSFLGGQGGGYTF | TGTGCCAGCAGCTTCCTGGGTGGACAGGGCGGTGGCTACACCTTC
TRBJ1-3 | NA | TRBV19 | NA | CASTAGSSGNTIYF | TGTGCCAGTACAGCCGGGAGCTCTGGAAACACCATATATTTT
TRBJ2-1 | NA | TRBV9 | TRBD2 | CASTPGASGGAGEQFF | TGTGCCAGCACCCCGGGGGCTAGCGGGGGGGCCGGTGAGCAGTTCTTC
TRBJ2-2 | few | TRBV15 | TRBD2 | CATSRAGGYTGELFF | TGTGCCACCAGCAGAGCCGGGGGGTACACCGGGGAGCTGTTTTTT
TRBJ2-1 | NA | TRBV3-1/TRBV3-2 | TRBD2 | CASRSASGGIEQFF | TGTGCCAGCCGCTCCGCGAGCGGGGGGATTGAGCAGTTCTTC
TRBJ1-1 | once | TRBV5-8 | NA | CASSLGGRGFEAFF | TGTGCCAGCAGCTTGGGTGGCAGGGGATTCGAAGCTTTCTTT
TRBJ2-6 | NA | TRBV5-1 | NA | CASSLVVQVSSGANVLTF | TGCGCCAGCAGCTTGGTTGTACAGGTCTCCTCTGGGGCCAACGTCCTGACTTTC
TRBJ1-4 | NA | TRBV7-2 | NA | CASSHPGRATNEKLFF | TGTGCCAGCAGCCATCCCGGCAGGGCGACTAATGAAAAACTGTTTTTT
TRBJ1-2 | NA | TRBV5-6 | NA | CASSLNMQDSHGYTF | TGTGCCAGCAGCTTGAATATGCAGGATTCTCATGGCTACACCTTC
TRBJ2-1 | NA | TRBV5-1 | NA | CASSKGAGNRAISYNEQFF | TGCGCCAGCAGTAAAGGAGCAGGGAATAGGGCCATCTCCTACAATGAGCAGTTCTTC
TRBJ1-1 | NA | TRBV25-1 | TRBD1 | CASSEVGQGSEAFF | TGTGCCAGCAGTGAAGTGGGACAGGGATCTGAAGCTTTCTTT
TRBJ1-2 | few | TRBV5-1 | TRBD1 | CASSLGQGAHYGYTF | TGCGCCAGCAGCTTGGGACAGGGGGCCCACTATGGCTACACCTTC
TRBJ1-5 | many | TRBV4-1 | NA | CASSPQGFDQPQHF | TGCGCCAGCAGCCCGCAGGGATTTGATCAGCCCCAGCATTTT